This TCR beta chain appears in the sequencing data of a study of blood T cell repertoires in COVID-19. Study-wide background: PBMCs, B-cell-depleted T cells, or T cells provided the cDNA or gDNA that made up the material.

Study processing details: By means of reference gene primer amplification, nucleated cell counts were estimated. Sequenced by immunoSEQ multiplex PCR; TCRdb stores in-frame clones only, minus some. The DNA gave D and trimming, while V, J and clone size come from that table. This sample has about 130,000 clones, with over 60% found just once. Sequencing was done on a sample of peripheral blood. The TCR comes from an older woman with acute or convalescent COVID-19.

CDR3 residues: CASSLRDPSLSGNTIYF. CDR3 DNA: TGTGCCAGCAGTCTCCGGGATCCTAGCCTCTCTGGAAACACCATATATTTT. The rearrangement links TRBV6-6 to TRBJ1-3; no clear D. The CDR3 has 17 residues. Trimming took 5 bases from V and 0 from J, leaving 17 bases between them. Looked up from germline, CDR1 is MNHNY and CDR2 is SVGAGI (reference sequence).